Shown below are 14 T cell receptor beta chains from a single sample sequenced in a study of control samples from healthy donors and cancer patients. Only in-frame clones appear in the TCRdb table, and some are missing; sequencing was by immunoSEQ multiplex PCR. This sample carries about 120,000 clones, about 90% of them seen once, and the ten largest clones take roughly 2%. Sequencing used blood. The receptor source for this set is a young man in good health.

The chain uses TRBV6-4 and TRBJ1-2; D is uncertain. V was clipped by 3 bases and J by 4 bases, with 12 bases between them. This CDR3 spans 14 amino acids. The germline V gene has CDR1 MRHNA and CDR2 SNTAGT. The CDR3 reads CASSESTASYGYTF. The DNA of the CDR3 is TGTGCCAGCAGTGAATCAACGGCCTCCTATGGCTACACCTTC.

The rearrangement joins TRBV28 to TRBJ1-1; the D gene is possibly TRBD1 (6 bases). Trimming removed 5 bases at V and 8 bases at J, with 15 bases between. The CDR3 spans 13 residues. CDR1 and CDR2 (germline): MDHEN, SYDVKM. The CDR3 spells CASSLLDRTEAFF. DNA for the CDR3: TGTGCCAGCAGTCTACTCGACAGGACCGAAGCTTTCTTT.

This rearrangement joins TRBV5-1 to TRBJ2-7, with D possibly called TRBD1 or TRBD2 (5 bases each). The CDR3 runs 15 residues. The germline V and J ends were trimmed by 4 bases and 1 base, with 15 bases remaining between them. The germline V gene has CDR1 SGHRS and CDR2 YFSETQ. The CDR3 DNA follows: TGCGCCAGCAGCGCCCGGGACGGGGAGTCCTACGAGCAGTACTTC. Translating it yields CASSARDGESYEQYF.

The chain joins TRBV11-3 to TRBJ2-2; 11 bases align to TRBD2. J was trimmed by 5 bases and V by 1 base; bases with no gene match: 3. Per the germline V gene, CDR1 is SGHNT and CDR2 is YENEEA. The length of the CDR3 is 16 residues. CDR3 nucleotide sequence: TGTGCCAGCAGCTTAGCAACTAGCGGGGGAACCGGGGAGCTGTTTTTT. As protein: CASSLATSGGTGELFF.

This chain links TRBV27 with TRBJ2-3; 8 bases map to TRBD2. With 6 bases clipped from V and 4 bases from J, the junction kept 15 bases outside the gene matches. Germline V gene lookup returns CDR1 MNHEY and CDR2 SMNVEV (reference sequence). There are 17 residues in the CDR3. CDR3 sequence: CASSPWETSVGPDTQYF. CDR3 DNA sequence: TGTGCCAGCAGCCCCTGGGAGACTAGCGTAGGTCCAGATACGCAGTATTTT.

The chain has TRBV6-2 or TRBV6-3 and TRBJ2-7, with 7 bases aligning to TRBD1. Germline-derived CDR1 and CDR2 are MNHEY and SVGEGT. The CDR3 loop spans 15 amino acids. Trimming removed 2 bases from V and 2 bases from J; junction bases left unmatched: 6. This chain's CDR3 is CASSYGAGGAYEQYF. The CDR3, as DNA: TGTGCCAGCAGTTACGGGGCAGGGGGAGCCTACGAGCAGTACTTC.

This chain connects TRBV19 to TRBJ2-7, with D possibly TRBD1 on 5 matching bases. V lost 2 bases, J lost 5 bases, and 16 bases lay in between. Germline V gene data show CDR1 as LNHDA and CDR2 as SQIVND (reference sequence). The CDR3 runs 15 residues. CDR3 DNA sequence: TGTGCCAGTAGTATATCGGCAGGGCCCCCAAACGAGCAGTACTTC. It is translated as CASSISAGPPNEQYF.

This clone has just a few counts. This sequence joins TRBV27 and TRBJ2-1, with TRBD2 matching over 9 bases. Germline-derived CDR1 and CDR2 are MNHEY and SMNVEV (reference sequence). The length of the CDR3 is 16 residues. After removal of 6 bases from V and 0 bases from J, the junction contained 6 bases not matched to a gene. This CDR3 is CASSGGRAFSYNEQFF. In DNA, the CDR3 is TGTGCCAGCAGCGGCGGGAGGGCGTTCTCCTACAATGAGCAGTTCTTC.

The rearrangement uses TRBV28 and TRBJ1-5; possible D gene TRBD1, 5 bases. Germline V lookup: CDR1 MDHEN, CDR2 SYDVKM. V was cut by 6 bases and J by 4 bases, with 19 bases left in between. The CDR3 runs 16 residues. DNA for the CDR3: TGTGCCAGCAGCCTATCCGGGACGAAAAAGAATCAGCCCCAGCATTTT. Translation gives CASSLSGTKKNQPQHF. Based on the CDR3 plus reference TRBV28 and TRBJ1-5, the full variable domain is DVKVTQSSRYLVKRTGEKVFLECVQDMDHENMFWYRQDPGLGLRLIYFSYDVKMKEKGDIPEGYSVSREKKERFSLILESASTNQTSMYLCASSLSGTKKNQPQHFGDGTRLSIL.

V usage is TRBV6-5 and J usage is TRBJ2-3, with a tentative D call TRBD2 (6 bases). Germline V gene data show CDR1 as MNHEY and CDR2 as SVGAGI. Trimming took 7 bases from V and 1 from J, leaving 15 bases between them. The CDR3 length is 15 residues. The CDR3 sequence is CASKYEAGRTDTQYF. CDR3 nucleotide sequence: TGTGCCAGCAAGTACGAGGCGGGGCGCACAGATACGCAGTATTTT.

The chain uses TRBV11-2 and TRBJ1-2; a possible D gene is TRBD1 (5 bases). The V end lost 2 bases, the J end lost 4 bases, and 14 bases lay between the germline ends. The CDR3 contains 15 residues. Looked up from germline, CDR1 is SGHAT and CDR2 is FQNNGV. CDR3 loop: CASSLSWGVGYGYTF. CDR3 sequence (DNA): TGTGCCAGCAGCTTATCATGGGGGGTAGGCTATGGCTACACCTTC.

The chain couples TRBV4-3 to TRBJ2-2; D unclear. This CDR3 is 12 amino acids long. The ends were cut back, 2 bases at V and 7 bases at J, with 5 bases in the middle. From germline, CDR1 is LGHNA and CDR2 YSLEER. In DNA, the CDR3 is TGCGCCAGCAGCCAAAGAGTCGGGGAGCTGTTTTTT. It codes for CASSQRVGELFF.

This chain joins TRBV27 and TRBJ2-7; weak D call: TRBD1 (5 bases). This CDR3 region has 15 residues. Germline V lookup: CDR1 MNHEY, CDR2 SMNVEV (reference sequence). Trimming took off 0 bases at V and 2 bases at J, with 11 bases between the two ends. The CDR3 loop reads CASSLSSQGTYEQYF. CDR3 nucleotides: TGTGCCAGCAGTTTATCGTCGCAGGGTACCTACGAGCAGTACTTC.

This rearrangement joins TRBV6-2 or TRBV6-3 to TRBJ1-2; weak D call: TRBD1 (5 bases). This CDR3 has 14 amino acids. The V end lost 5 bases, the J end lost 4 bases, and 14 bases lay between the germline ends. CDR1 and CDR2 (germline): MNHEY, SVGEGT. The CDR3 sequence: CASSGEGLIYGYTF. CDR3 bases: TGTGCCAGCAGTGGGGAGGGGCTGATCTATGGCTACACCTTC.